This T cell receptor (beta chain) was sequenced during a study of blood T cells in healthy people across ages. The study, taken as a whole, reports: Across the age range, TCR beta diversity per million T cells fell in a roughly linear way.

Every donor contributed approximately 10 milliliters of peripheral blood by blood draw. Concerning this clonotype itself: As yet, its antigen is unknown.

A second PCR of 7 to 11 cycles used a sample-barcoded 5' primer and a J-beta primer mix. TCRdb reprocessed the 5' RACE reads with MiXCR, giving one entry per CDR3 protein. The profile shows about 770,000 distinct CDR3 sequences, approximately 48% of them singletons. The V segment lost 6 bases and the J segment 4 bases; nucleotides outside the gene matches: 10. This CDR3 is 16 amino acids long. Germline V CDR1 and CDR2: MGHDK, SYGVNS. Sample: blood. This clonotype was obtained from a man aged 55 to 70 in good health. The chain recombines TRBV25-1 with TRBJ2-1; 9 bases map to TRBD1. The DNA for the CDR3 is TGTGCCAGCAGAATTACAGGGGGCGGCGGATACAATGAGCAGTTCTTC. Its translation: CASRITGGGGYNEQFF.